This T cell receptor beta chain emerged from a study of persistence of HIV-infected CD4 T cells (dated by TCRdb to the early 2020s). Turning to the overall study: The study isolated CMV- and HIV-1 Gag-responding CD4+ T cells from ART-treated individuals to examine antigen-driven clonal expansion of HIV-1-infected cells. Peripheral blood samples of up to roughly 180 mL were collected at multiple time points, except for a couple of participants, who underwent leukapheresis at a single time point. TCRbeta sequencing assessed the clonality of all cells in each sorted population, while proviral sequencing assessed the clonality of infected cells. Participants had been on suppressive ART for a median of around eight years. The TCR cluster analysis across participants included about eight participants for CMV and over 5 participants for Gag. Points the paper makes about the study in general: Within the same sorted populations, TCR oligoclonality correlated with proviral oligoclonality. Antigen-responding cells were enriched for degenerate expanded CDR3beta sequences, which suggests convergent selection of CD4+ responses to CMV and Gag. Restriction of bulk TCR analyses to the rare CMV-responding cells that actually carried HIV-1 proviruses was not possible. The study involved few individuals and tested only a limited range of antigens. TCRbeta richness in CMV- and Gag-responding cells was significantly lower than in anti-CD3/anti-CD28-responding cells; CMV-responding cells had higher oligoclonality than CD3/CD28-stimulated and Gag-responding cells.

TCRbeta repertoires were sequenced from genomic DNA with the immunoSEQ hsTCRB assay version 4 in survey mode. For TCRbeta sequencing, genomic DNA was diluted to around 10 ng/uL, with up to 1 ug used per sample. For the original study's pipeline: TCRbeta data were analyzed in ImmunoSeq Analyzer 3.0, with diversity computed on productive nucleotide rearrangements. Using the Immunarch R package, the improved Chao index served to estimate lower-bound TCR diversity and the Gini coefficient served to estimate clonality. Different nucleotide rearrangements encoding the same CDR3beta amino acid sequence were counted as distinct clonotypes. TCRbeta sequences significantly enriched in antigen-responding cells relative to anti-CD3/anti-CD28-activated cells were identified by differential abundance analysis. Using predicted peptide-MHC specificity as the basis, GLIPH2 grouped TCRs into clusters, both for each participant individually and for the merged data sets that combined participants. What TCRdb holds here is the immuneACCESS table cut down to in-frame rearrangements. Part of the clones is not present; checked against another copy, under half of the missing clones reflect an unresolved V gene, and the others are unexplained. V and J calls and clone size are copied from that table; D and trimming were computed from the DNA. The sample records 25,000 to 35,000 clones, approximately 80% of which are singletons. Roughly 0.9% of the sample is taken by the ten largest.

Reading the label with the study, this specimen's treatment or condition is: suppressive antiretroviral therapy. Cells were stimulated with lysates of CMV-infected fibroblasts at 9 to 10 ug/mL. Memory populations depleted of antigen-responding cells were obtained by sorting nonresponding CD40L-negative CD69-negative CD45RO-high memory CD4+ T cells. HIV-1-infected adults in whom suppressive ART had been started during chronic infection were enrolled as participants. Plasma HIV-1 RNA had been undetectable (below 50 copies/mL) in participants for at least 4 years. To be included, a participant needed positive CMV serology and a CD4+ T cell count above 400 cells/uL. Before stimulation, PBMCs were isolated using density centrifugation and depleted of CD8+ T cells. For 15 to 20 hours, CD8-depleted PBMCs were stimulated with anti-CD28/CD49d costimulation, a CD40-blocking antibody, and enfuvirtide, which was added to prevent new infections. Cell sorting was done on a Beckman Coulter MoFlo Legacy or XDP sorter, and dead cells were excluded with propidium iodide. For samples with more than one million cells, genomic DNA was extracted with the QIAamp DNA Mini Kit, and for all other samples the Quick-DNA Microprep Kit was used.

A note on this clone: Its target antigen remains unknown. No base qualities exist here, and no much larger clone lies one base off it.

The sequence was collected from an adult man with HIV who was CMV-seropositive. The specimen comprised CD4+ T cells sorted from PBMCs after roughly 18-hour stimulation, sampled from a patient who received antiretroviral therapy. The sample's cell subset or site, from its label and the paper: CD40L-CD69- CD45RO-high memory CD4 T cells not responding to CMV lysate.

CDR3 reads: CASSFSGGTDTQYF. The DNA sequence follows: TGTGCCAGCAGCTTTAGCGGGGGTACAGATACGCAGTATTTT. The chain was built from TRBV7-2 and TRBJ2-3, and 9 bases in between align with TRBD2. V is pruned by 3 bases and J by 3 bases, leaving 1 base of the junction without a gene match. The germline V gene yields SGHTA for CDR1 and FQGNSA for CDR2. The CDR3 holds 14 amino acids from the cysteine to the phenylalanine. This entry keeps only the CDR3 DNA: 42 bases, framed from base 1.